This TCR beta chain is from a study of cytomegalovirus exposure and HLA in healthy donors. Trimming took off 4 bases at V and 8 bases at J, with 15 bases between the two ends. The CDR3 loop spans 14 amino acids. Primers: 60 Vbeta forward and 13 Jbeta reverse. Only in-frame clones appear in the TCRdb table, and some are missing; sequencing was by immunoSEQ multiplex PCR. This listing includes under 70,000 clones. This chain links TRBV23-1 with TRBJ2-1, with D possibly being TRBD1 (5 bases). TRBV23-1 is filed as an ORF, its function uncertain. This TCR was recovered from a woman under 40 in good health and CMV-seropositive. The sequenced sample consisted of PBMCs. CDR3 sequence: CASSPPPGMDEQFF. The CDR3 DNA reads TGCGCCAGCAGTCCCCCTCCAGGGATGGATGAGCAGTTCTTC.